This record looks at one T cell receptor beta chain sequence and its context. Antigen: not known. Repertoires were generated with immunoSEQ multiplex PCR, while TCRdb's copy carries only in-frame clones and drops some. The sample contains fewer than 130,000 clones, about 85% of which appear only once. The CDR3 is 14 amino acids. With 8 bases clipped from V and 8 bases from J, the junction kept 3 bases outside the gene matches. Germline CDR1 and CDR2: MNHEY and SMNVEV (reference sequence). These data are taken from a study of T cell responses to AZD1222 COVID-19 vaccine. General study findings and limits: The study identified only a handful of AZD1222 recipients as seropositive at baseline. The study reported that nearly half of spike-specific TCRs target unmutated variant regions.

This sequence was found in an adult who received the AZD1222 COVID-19 vaccine. Here the sequenced sample was peripheral blood, taken 28 days after the second AZD1222 dose. The chain uses TRBV27 and TRBJ2-1; 16 bases are shared with TRBD2. CDR3 sequence reads: CASGTSGRGHEQFF. The CDR3 DNA reads as TGTGCCAGCGGGACTAGCGGGAGGGGACATGAGCAGTTCTTC.